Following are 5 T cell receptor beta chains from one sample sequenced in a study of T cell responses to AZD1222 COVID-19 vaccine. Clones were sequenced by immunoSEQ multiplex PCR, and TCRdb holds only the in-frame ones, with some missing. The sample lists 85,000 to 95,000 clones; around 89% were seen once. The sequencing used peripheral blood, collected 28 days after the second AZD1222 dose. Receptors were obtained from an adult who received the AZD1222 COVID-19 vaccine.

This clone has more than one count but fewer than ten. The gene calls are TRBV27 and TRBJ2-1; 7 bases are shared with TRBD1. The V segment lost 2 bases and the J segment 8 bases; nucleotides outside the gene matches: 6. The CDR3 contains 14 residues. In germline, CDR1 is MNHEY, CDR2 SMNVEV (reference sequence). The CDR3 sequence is CASSLGQGVYEQFF. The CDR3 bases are TGTGCCAGCAGTTTAGGGCAGGGGGTCTATGAGCAGTTCTTC.

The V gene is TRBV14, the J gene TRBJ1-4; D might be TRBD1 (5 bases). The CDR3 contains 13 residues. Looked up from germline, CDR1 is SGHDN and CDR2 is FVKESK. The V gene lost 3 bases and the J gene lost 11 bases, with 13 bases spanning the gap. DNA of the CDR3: TGTGCCAGCAGCCAGGGGCAGGCGCAGAAACTGTTTTTT. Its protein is CASSQGQAQKLFF.

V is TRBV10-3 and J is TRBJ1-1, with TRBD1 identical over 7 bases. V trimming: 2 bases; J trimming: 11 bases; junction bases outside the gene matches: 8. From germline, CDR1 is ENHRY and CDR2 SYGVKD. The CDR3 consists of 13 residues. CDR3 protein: CAISEGGGKLAFF. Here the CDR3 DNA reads TGTGCCATCAGTGAGGGAGGGGGCAAGTTGGCTTTCTTT.

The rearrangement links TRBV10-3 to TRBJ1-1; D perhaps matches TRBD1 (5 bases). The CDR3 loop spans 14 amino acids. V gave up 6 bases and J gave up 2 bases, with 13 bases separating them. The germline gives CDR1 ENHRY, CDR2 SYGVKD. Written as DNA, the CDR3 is TGTGCCATCAGGCGGGGGGGATCTAACACTGAAGCTTTCTTT. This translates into CAIRRGGSNTEAFF.

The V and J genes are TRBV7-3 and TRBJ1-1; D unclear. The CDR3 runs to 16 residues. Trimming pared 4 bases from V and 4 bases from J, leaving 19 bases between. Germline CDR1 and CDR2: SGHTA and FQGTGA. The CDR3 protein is CASSSPVLPESTEAFF. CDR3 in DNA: TGTGCCAGCAGCTCCCCGGTCCTACCTGAAAGCACTGAAGCTTTCTTT.